This entry lists 10 T cell receptor beta chains sequenced from one sample in a study of T cell changes during pregnancy in multiple sclerosis (dated by TCRdb to about 2019). The receptor library was made with the immunoSEQ multiplex PCR assay. TCRdb retrieved this table from immuneACCESS and kept in-frame rearrangements only. Not all clones are present; in checked studies, unresolved V genes account for under half, and no reason is known for the remainder. In all, the sample holds roughly 24,000 clones, and just over 85% of those were seen once. The ten largest make up 8% of the sample. The sample here was CD8+ T cells from peripheral blood mononuclear cells, taken in the first trimester of pregnancy. These receptors were obtained from a female donor in good health, enrolled as a control in a pregnancy study.

The CDR3 nucleotides read TGTGCCAGCAGCCCAGGGACAGGAATGAACACTGAAGCTTTCTTT. As protein: CASSPGTGMNTEAFF. This chain connects TRBV7-8 to TRBJ1-1; 8 nucleotides align to TRBD1. J gave up 0 bases and V 5 bases, and 5 bases lay outside the gene matches. This CDR3 has 15 amino acids. The germline V gene encodes CDR1 SGHVS and CDR2 FQNEAQ.

The genes are TRBV18 and TRBJ2-1; a possible D gene is TRBD2 (5 bases). The V and J ends lost 7 bases and 0 bases respectively, with 7 bases between them. The CDR3 runs 13 residues. In germline, CDR1 is KGHSH, CDR2 LQKENI. CDR3 DNA sequence: TGTGCCAGCTGGGAGAGCTCCTACAATGAGCAGTTCTTC. This gives the protein CASWESSYNEQFF. Filled out from reference TRBV18 and TRBJ2-1, the complete variable domain reads NAGVMQNPRHLVRRRGQEARLRCSPMKGHSHVYWYRQLPEEGLKFMVYLQKENIIDESGMPKERFSAEFPKEGPSILRIQQVVRGDSAAYFCASWESSYNEQFFGPGTRLTVL.

CDR3 loop: CASSVEDWSVGNEQFF. The CDR3 nucleotides are TGTGCCAGCAGCGTAGAGGATTGGAGTGTTGGCAATGAGCAGTTCTTC. The V gene is TRBV9, the J gene TRBJ2-1; D unresolved. Germline CDR1 is SGDLS and CDR2 is YYNGEE. V was clipped by 0 bases and J by 6 bases, with 16 bases between them. The length of the CDR3 is 16 residues.

The chain couples TRBV19 to TRBJ2-1, with 7 positions matching TRBD2. The CDR3 totals 12 residues. The V segment lost 3 bases and the J segment 7 bases; nucleotides outside the gene matches: 0. Germline V CDR1 and CDR2: LNHDA, SQIVND (reference sequence). The CDR3 protein is CASSMGGNEQFF. The CDR3, as DNA: TGTGCCAGTAGTATGGGAGGGAATGAGCAGTTCTTC. The whole variable domain, filled in from reference TRBV19 and TRBJ2-1, reads DGGITQSPKYLFRKEGQNVTLSCEQNLNHDAMYWYRQDPGQGLRLIYYSQIVNDFQKGDIAEGYSVSREKKESFPLTVTSAQKNPTAFYLCASSMGGNEQFFGPGTRLTVL.

The CDR3 DNA is TGTGCCAGCAGCTTAGCGCCGAGATACCTAAACGAGCAGTACTTC. It encodes CASSLAPRYLNEQYF. The chain joins TRBV5-4 to TRBJ2-7; D not certain. Between the trimmed V and J ends, which lost 2 bases and 5 bases, there was a span of 17 bases. Germline V gene data show CDR1 as SGHNT and CDR2 as YYREEE (reference sequence). This CDR3 spans 15 amino acids. The complete variable domain, with remaining parts taken from reference TRBV5-4 and TRBJ2-7, reads ETGVTQSPTHLIKTRGQQVTLRCSSQSGHNTVSWYQQALGQGPQFIFQYYREEENGRGNFPPRFSGLQFPNYSSELNVNALELDDSALYLCASSLAPRYLNEQYFGPGTRLTVT.

The genes are TRBV5-8 and TRBJ1-4; no firm D call. V lost 2 bases to trimming and J lost 0 bases, with 11 bases between them. The CDR3 is 16 residues long. Germline values: CDR1 SGHTS, CDR2 YDEGEE. CDR3 sequence: CASSFIQPATNEKLFF. CDR3 nucleotides: TGTGCCAGCAGCTTTATACAACCAGCAACTAATGAAAAACTGTTTTTT.

The J gene is TRBJ2-3, the V gene TRBV7-3; 9 bases fit TRBD2. Germline V gene sequence: CDR1 SGHTA, CDR2 FQGTGA. CDR3 size: 17 residues. J was trimmed by 2 bases and V by 1 base; bases with no gene match: 7. This CDR3 is CASSLSGGALHTDTQYF. For the CDR3, the DNA is TGTGCCAGCAGCTTAAGCGGGGGGGCTCTCCACACAGATACGCAGTATTTT. Drawing the rest from reference TRBV7-3 and TRBJ2-3, the complete variable domain is GAGVSQTPSNKVTEKGKYVELRCDPISGHTALYWYRQSLGQGPEFLIYFQGTGAADDSGLPNDRFFAVRPEGSVSTLKIQRTERGDSAVYLCASSLSGGALHTDTQYFGPGTRLTVL.

This clone is a singleton in its sample. This chain joins TRBV7-9 and TRBJ1-1; D ambiguous. This CDR3 has 17 residues. V was pared by 0 bases and J by 4 bases, with 18 bases between. Germline values: CDR1 SEHNR, CDR2 FQNEAQ (reference sequence). CDR3 amino acids: CASSLAGFEGWGTEAFF. CDR3 coding DNA: TGTGCCAGCAGCTTAGCGGGTTTTGAGGGCTGGGGCACTGAAGCTTTCTTT.

This sequence joins TRBV4-1 and TRBJ2-7, with a tentative D call TRBD1 (6 bases). V was trimmed by 3 bases and J by 3 bases, leaving 18 bases between them. CDR3 length: 16 residues. Germline V gene sequence: CDR1 MGHRA, CDR2 YSYEKL. For the CDR3, the DNA is TGCGCCAGCAGCCATCCCATGGGGGCGCCAAGCTACGAGCAGTACTTC. Its protein product is CASSHPMGAPSYEQYF.

This clone was picked up one time. The chain has TRBV28 and TRBJ2-7, with D perhaps TRBD1 (5 bases). Trimming took off 4 bases at V and 3 bases at J, with 19 bases between the two ends. Germline assignment: CDR1 MDHEN and CDR2 SYDVKM. The CDR3 totals 16 residues. The CDR3 region is CASSYPRGQGNYEQYF. The CDR3 bases are TGTGCCAGCAGTTACCCCCGTGGTCAGGGAAACTACGAGCAGTACTTC.